The 7 T cell receptor beta chains presented below share a single source sample, sequenced in a study of blood T cell repertoires in COVID-19. Assay used: immunoSEQ multiplex PCR; TCRdb lists only in-frame clones, some missing. The repertoire has roughly 300,000 clones, roughly 91% of them found once; the top ten carry over 1.5%. The specimen sequenced was peripheral blood. These receptors came from a woman aged 30 to 39 with COVID-19, enrolled during active disease.

This clone was seen more than once but under ten times. The chain combines TRBV2 with TRBJ2-7; 7 nucleotides align to TRBD2. V lost 7 bases to trimming and J lost 3 bases; unmatched junction nucleotides: 6. Germline V CDR1 and CDR2: SNHLY, FYNNEI. This CDR3 is 13 amino acids long. CDR3 nucleotide sequence: TGTGCCAGCATTCGGAGCGGGGACTACGAGCAGTACTTC. Protein product: CASIRSGDYEQYF.

The J gene is TRBJ2-7, the V gene TRBV6-4, with 10 positions matching TRBD2. CDR1 is MRHNA and CDR2 is SNTAGT in the germline V gene. There are 23 residues in the CDR3. After removal of 0 bases from V and 1 base from J, the junction contained 24 bases not matched to a gene. CDR3 loop: CASSDSRLAGEAPCPRTSYEQYV. The CDR3 DNA sequence: TGTGCCAGCAGTGACTCTAGGCTAGCGGGGGAAGCTCCCTGTCCTCGTACTTCCTACGAGCAGTACGTC.

This rearrangement joins TRBV5-1 to TRBJ1-2; 10 nucleotides agree with TRBD1. Germline assignment: CDR1 SGHRS and CDR2 YFSETQ. The ends lost 0 bases at V and 3 bases at J; junction bases unmatched: 2. The CDR3 contains 15 residues. The CDR3 protein is CASSLVGQGDYGYTF. CDR3 bases: TGCGCCAGCAGCTTGGTCGGACAGGGGGACTATGGCTACACCTTC.

The rearrangement uses TRBV11-3 and TRBJ2-7; D is possibly TRBD2 (6 bases). The CDR3 loop spans 13 amino acids. Germline CDR1 and CDR2: SGHNT and YENEEA. V shed 5 bases and J shed 3 bases, with 11 bases lying between them. The CDR3, as DNA: TGTGCCAGCAGCGAATTGGGGGGCTACGAGCAGTACGTC. Its protein product is CASSELGGYEQYV.

The genes are TRBV2 and TRBJ1-1, with a tentative D call TRBD1 (5 bases). The CDR3 has 16 amino acids. Between the trimmed V and J ends, which lost 7 bases and 0 bases, there was a span of 18 bases. The V gene's germline CDR1 is SNHLY and CDR2 FYNNEI. CDR3: CASMGRRVPVNTEAFF. The CDR3 nucleotides read TGTGCCAGCATGGGTCGCAGGGTGCCCGTGAACACTGAAGCTTTCTTT.

This chain joins TRBV28 and TRBJ1-3, with a tentative D call TRBD1 (5 bases). V was pared by 3 bases and J by 8 bases, with 11 bases between. Germline loops: CDR1 MDHEN, CDR2 SYDVKM. The CDR3 has 13 amino acids. The CDR3 sequence is CASSFSRADTIYF. CDR3 sequence (DNA): TGTGCCAGCAGTTTTAGCAGGGCGGACACCATATATTTT.

The sample holds one count of this clone. The chain is built from TRBV19 and TRBJ1-4; TRBD1 is a possible D gene (5 bases). This CDR3 spans 17 amino acids. Germline CDR1 is LNHDA and CDR2 is SQIVND (reference sequence). V shed 4 bases and J shed 3 bases, with 18 bases lying between them. The CDR3 sequence: CASSSISVRVSNEKLFF. CDR3 sequence (DNA): TGTGCCAGTAGTAGCATCTCCGTCAGGGTCTCTAATGAAAAACTGTTTTTT.